The T cell receptor (beta chain) described here comes from a study of OX40 agonist ivuxolimab in advanced cancers. Study-wide background: Patients received ivuxolimab, an intravenous treatment, every 2 weeks at 0.01 to 10 mg/kg.

The CDR3 sequence is 14 residues long. V was trimmed by 0 bases and J by 2 bases, leaving 8 bases between them. Germline-derived CDR1 and CDR2 are KGHSH and LQKENI. Produced via immunoSEQ multiplex PCR; TCRdb's table is partial and in-frame only. Here the sample spans more than 95,000 clones, around nine tenths being singletons. A word on this clone: Its specificity is not known. The sample holds other DNA sequences that translate to the same CDR3.

Whole-study findings and limits: Among expanded peripheral T cells, antigen specificity went undetermined.

The receptor was derived from an adult with an advanced solid tumor such as melanoma, head and neck, liver or kidney cancer. The chain links TRBV18 to TRBJ2-7; TRBD2 might be the D (6 bases). The sequencing used CD4+ or CD8+ T cells sorted from blood, collected in a trial of the OX40 agonist ivuxolimab. The CDR3 DNA sequence: TGTGCCAGCTCACCACCGGGGGGAACCTACGAGCAGTACTTC. This gives the protein CASSPPGGTYEQYF.